The clone carrying this T cell receptor (beta chain) was picked up many times. In the original processing: Across samples, TCR counts had a median of roughly 96,000 and ranged from 23,224 to 690,600. TCRdb recomputed calls from the RACE reads with MiXCR, one row per CDR3 protein. TCRdb, not the original authors, processed these V and J calls. Of roughly 380,000 distinct CDR3 sequences in the sample, roughly 6.3% were seen once. This entry is derived from a study of human T cells and chemical hapten exposure. As to time point: patch test 2, 6 weeks after DPC sensitization. Treatment: therapeutic diphenylcyclopropenone sensitization with weekly scalp DPC. V lost 3 bases, J lost 0 bases, and 1 base stayed unmatched. CDR1 and CDR2 from the germline V gene are SEHNR and FQNEAQ (reference sequence). The CDR3 loop spans 14 amino acids.

This TCR came from a woman aged 18 to 35 with alopecia areata. Some clones in this sample may be carry-over from other donors' samples. The V gene is TRBV7-9, the J gene TRBJ1-2, with 7 bases that match TRBD1. The specimen comprised whole blood, sampled in connection with sensitization to the hapten diphenylcyclopropenone (DPC). The CDR3 bases are TGTGCCAGCAGCTTGGGACAGTCTAACTATGGCTACACCTTC. Translated: CASSLGQSNYGYTF.